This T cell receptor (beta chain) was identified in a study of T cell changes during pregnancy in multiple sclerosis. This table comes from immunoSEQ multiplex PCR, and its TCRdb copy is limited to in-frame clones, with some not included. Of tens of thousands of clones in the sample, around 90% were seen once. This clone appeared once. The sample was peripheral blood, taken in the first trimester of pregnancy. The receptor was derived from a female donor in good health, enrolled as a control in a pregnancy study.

CDR3 loop: CASSLERLAGDQRYEQFF. CDR3 nucleotides: TGTGCCAGCAGCTTGGAACGCCTAGCGGGAGATCAGCGGTATGAGCAGTTCTTC. The V and J genes are TRBV5-6 and TRBJ2-1, with 10 bases lining up with TRBD2. The germline V gene encodes CDR1 SGHDT and CDR2 YYEEEE. V was pared by 0 bases and J by 8 bases, with 14 bases of the junction left unmatched. The CDR3 length is 18 residues.